Following are 10 T cell receptor beta chains from one sample sequenced in a study of blood T cell repertoires in COVID-19. The table came from immunoSEQ multiplex PCR; TCRdb's copy has only in-frame clones and leaves some out. The sample carries approximately 280,000 clones, roughly 89% recorded once. The sample was peripheral blood. The receptors were gathered from a man aged 50-60 years with acute or convalescent COVID-19.

The genes are TRBV2 and TRBJ2-7; no clear D gene. Germline loops: CDR1 SNHLY, CDR2 FYNNEI. The CDR3 length is 12 residues. V was shortened by 7 bases and J by 0 bases, with 7 bases between the two germline ends. The CDR3 DNA is TGTGCCAGCATCAGTGACTCCTACGAGCAGTACTTC. Translating it yields CASISDSYEQYF.

The chain carries TRBV7-9 and TRBJ2-3; perhaps TRBD1 as D (5 bases). The V end was cut by 4 bases, the J end by 2 bases, with 10 bases between. This CDR3 comprises 14 residues. Germline values: CDR1 SEHNR, CDR2 FQNEAQ (reference sequence). CDR3 nucleotides: TGTGCCAGCAGCTGGGGCGGAGACACAGATACGCAGTATTTT. This sequence encodes CASSWGGDTDTQYF.

The V call is TRBV3-1 (or the pseudogene TRBV3-2), the J call TRBJ1-1; D is ambiguous. This CDR3 has 12 amino acids. V dropped 1 base and J dropped 7 bases, with 7 bases sitting between them. The V gene's germline CDR1 is LGHDT and CDR2 YNNKEL (reference sequence). In DNA, the CDR3 is TGTGCCAGCAGCCAAGTCCCTCTTGAAGCTTTCTTT. This sequence encodes CASSQVPLEAFF.

The chain has TRBV21-1 and TRBJ2-3; the table gives TRBD1 as D, unverified against the DNA. TRBV21-1 is listed as a pseudogene. The CDR3 is 15 residues long. CDR3 sequence reads: CATEASGTGKHTQYF. CDR3 DNA sequence: TGTGCCACCGAGGCCTCCGGGACAGGTAAACATACGCAGTATTTT.

The rearrangement joins TRBV14 to TRBJ1-2, with 9 nucleotides matching TRBD1. The CDR3 runs to 15 residues. CDR1 and CDR2 from the germline V gene are SGHDN and FVKESK. Trimming cost V 2 bases and J 3 bases; bases outside gene matches: 4. As DNA, the CDR3 is TGTGCCAGCAGCCAATTACAGGGGGCGTACTATGGCTACACCTTC. Amino acids: CASSQLQGAYYGYTF.

DNA of the CDR3: TGTGCCAGCAGCCTCAATGGCAAGTACAATGAGCAGTTCTTC. Translating it yields CASSLNGKYNEQFF. The chain combines TRBV6-5 with TRBJ2-1; D gene uncertain. Trimming removed 6 bases at V and 4 bases at J, with 13 bases between. The CDR3 totals 14 residues. Per germline, CDR1 MNHEY and CDR2 SVGAGI.

This sequence joins TRBV2 and TRBJ1-6; D possibly corresponds to TRBD1 (6 bases). The CDR3 has 13 residues. Germline CDR1 reads SNHLY; CDR2 reads FYNNEI. The V end was cut by 7 bases, the J end by 10 bases, with 14 bases between. CDR3 sequence (DNA): TGTGCCAGCAAGGACAGTTCCCACTCACCCCTCCACTTT. Amino acids: CASKDSSHSPLHF.

In its sample, this clone was seen once. The same CDR3 is also encoded by other DNA sequences in this sample. The V and J genes are TRBV5-1 and TRBJ1-1; D is ambiguous. The CDR3 contains 14 residues. Germline V CDR1 and CDR2: SGHRS, YFSETQ. Trimming shortened V by 0 bases and J by 0 bases, and 6 bases separated the two germline ends. CDR3 coding DNA: TGCGCCAGCAGCTTGGATAGAATGAACACTGAAGCTTTCTTT. It codes for CASSLDRMNTEAFF.

The genes are TRBV30 and TRBJ2-1; the D gene is possibly TRBD1 (7 bases). Trimming took 0 bases from V and 4 from J, leaving 19 bases between them. The CDR3 is 17 residues long. CDR1 and CDR2 from the germline V gene are GTSNPN and SVGIG (reference sequence). The CDR3 sequence: CAWSVGVYRGLYNEQFF. The CDR3 region has the DNA TGTGCCTGGAGTGTAGGGGTTTACAGGGGACTGTACAATGAGCAGTTCTTC.

The chain carries TRBV19 and TRBJ2-2, with D perhaps TRBD1 (7 bases). In germline, CDR1 is LNHDA, CDR2 SQIVND (reference sequence). This CDR3 has 15 residues. Trimming cost V 7 bases and J 5 bases, with 17 bases left between them. The CDR3 coding sequence is TGTGCCAGTACTCTGCGGGGACAGAGGACCGGGGAGCTGTTTTTT. Its protein is CASTLRGQRTGELFF.